This T cell receptor (beta chain) was found in a study of blood T cell repertoires in COVID-19. Study details: PBMCs, B-cell-depleted T cells, or T cells provided the cDNA or gDNA that made up the material.

Seattle enrolled patients during active infection and tracked them longitudinally. Measured with immunoSEQ multiplex PCR; TCRdb has only the in-frame clones, and not every one. Of roughly 190,000 clones in the sample, about 95% were seen once. Trimming left V 1 base short and J 5 bases short, with 4 bases between. The CDR3 consists of 11 residues. Germline values: CDR1 SGHNT, CDR2 YYREEE (reference sequence). The specimen sequenced was peripheral blood. This receptor was identified in a man in his thirties or forties with COVID-19, enrolled during active disease. The chain carries TRBV5-4 and TRBJ2-7; D gene uncertain. This CDR3 reads CASSLQNEQYF. CDR3 nucleotide sequence: TGTGCCAGCAGCTTGCAGAACGAGCAGTACTTC.